Below, 5 T cell receptor beta chains from the same sample are listed, as sequenced in a study of molecular identifiers for immune sequencing clone quantification. A single record per CDR3 protein comes from TCRdb applying MiXCR to the PCR reads. This table holds more than 450,000 distinct CDR3 sequences, around 21% found once. Material for sequencing was naive CD8+ T cells from blood, with Jurkat cell RNA spiked in. Subset here: FACS-sorted CD8+CD4-CCR7+CD45RA+ naive T cells. These receptors all stem from a human donor in good health. Some libraries in this study had Jurkat cell RNA spiked in.

This clonotype was observed at least ten times. This chain links TRBV6-2 or TRBV6-3 with TRBJ2-5; 8 bases are a match to TRBD1. In germline, CDR1 is MNHEY, CDR2 SVGEGT. The CDR3 is made up of 15 amino acids. The V gene end was trimmed by 7 bases and the J gene end by 0 bases; junction bases not matched to a gene: 7. CDR3 region: CASNTDRAYQETQYF. The CDR3 DNA follows: TGTGCCAGCAACACGGACAGGGCGTACCAAGAGACCCAGTACTTC.

This clonotype has ten or more counts. The chain has TRBV20-1 and TRBJ1-3; a weak D match, TRBD1 (5 bases). With 1 base removed from V and 2 bases from J, the gap between germline ends came to 12 bases. Germline CDR1 reads DFQATT; CDR2 reads SNEGSKA (reference sequence). CDR3 length equals 15 residues. The CDR3 loop is CSARGGTLPGNTIYF. The CDR3 DNA reads TGCAGTGCTAGAGGGGGGACCCTACCTGGAAACACCATATATTTT.

This clonotype was seen just once. The genes are TRBV5-1 and TRBJ1-4, with D perhaps TRBD1 (6 bases). V lost 0 bases and J 10 bases, leaving 16 bases between the germline ends. Germline-derived CDR1 and CDR2 are SGHRS and YFSETQ. The CDR3 is 15 residues long. CDR3 sequence reads: CASSLAKDSYGKLFF. The CDR3 DNA reads as TGCGCCAGCAGCTTGGCCAAGGACAGTTATGGAAAACTGTTTTTT.

The gene calls are TRBV9 and TRBJ2-7; D call uncertain. Per the germline V gene, CDR1 is SGDLS and CDR2 is YYNGEE. The CDR3 is 13 amino acids. Trimming removed 0 bases from V and 4 bases from J, with 8 bases in between. The CDR3 region is CASSVVPGYEQYF. CDR3 in DNA: TGTGCCAGCAGCGTAGTTCCCGGTTACGAGCAGTACTTC. The whole variable domain, filled in from reference TRBV9 and TRBJ2-7, reads DSGVTQTPKHLITATGQRVTLRCSPRSGDLSVYWYQQSLDQGLQFLIQYYNGEERAKGNILERFSAQQFPDLHSELNLSSLELGDSALYFCASSVVPGYEQYFGPGTRLTVT.

This clonotype was counted a few times. The V gene is TRBV5-6, the J gene TRBJ1-2; TRBD1 matches 7 bases. The CDR3 contains 15 residues. Germline CDR1 reads SGHDT; CDR2 reads YYEEEE. V dropped 0 bases and J dropped 3; count of bases not matched to a gene: 5. The CDR3 DNA sequence: TGTGCCAGCAGCTTGGAACGACAGGGAGACTATGGCTACACCTTC. It translates to CASSLERQGDYGYTF. The whole variable domain, filled in from reference TRBV5-6 and TRBJ1-2, reads DAGVTQSPTHLIKTRGQQVTLRCSPKSGHDTVSWYQQALGQGPQFIFQYYEEEERQRGNFPDRFSGHQFPNYSSELNVNALLLGDSALYLCASSLERQGDYGYTFGSGTRLTVV.